The source of this T cell receptor beta chain is a study of neoadjuvant anti-PD-1 for oral cavity cancer (dated by TCRdb to the early 2020s). Some background on the complete study: Patients mostly received three to four biweekly doses of nivolumab at 3 mg/kg before curative-intent surgical resection. Patients without progression received a fourth nivolumab dose around day 43 and underwent definitive surgical resection on days 50-56. Under RECIST 1.1, a patient counted as a responder if showing complete response, partial response or stable disease, and as a non-responder if showing progression. The parent correlative cohort had 12 patients and a response rate of roughly 34%.

Overall study outcomes, separate from this receptor: After neoadjuvant nivolumab, T cell clonality (Gini index) in PBMCs was significantly higher in non-responders than in responders. TCR analyses included only a few patients per response group, and the authors called for larger cohorts for validation. A higher pretreatment blood Treg/Th17 ratio correlated with both higher pretreatment blood TCRbeta clonality and lower post-treatment tumor TCRbeta clonality.

Taken from cysteine to phenylalanine, the CDR3 has 15 residues. The retained sequence is limited to the CDR3, 45 bases, with the frame set at the first base. Based on the germline V gene, the CDR1 and CDR2 sequences are SNHLY and FYNNEI. Unmatched junction bases come to 7, with V trimmed by 10 bases and J by 3 bases. What the time point label conveys for this sample: after neoadjuvant nivolumab, at surgical resection. Patients had been newly diagnosed with stage II-IVA oral cavity squamous cell carcinoma, and no prior systemic or radiation treatment had been given to the patients. Everyone in the cohort had locally advanced, HPV-negative oral cavity squamous cell carcinoma. Peripheral blood mononuclear cells were analyzed directly and were not maintained or expanded in culture. The samples were drawn from a longitudinal correlative study tied to a single-arm phase II trial testing neoadjuvant nivolumab in oral cavity squamous cell carcinoma. Genomic DNA-based TCRbeta sequencing was performed on subject-matched pre- and post-treatment PBMCs and tumors from three responders and three non-responders. Peripheral blood mononuclear cells were collected once before nivolumab treatment and again after treatment, at the time of surgery. The Maxwell RSC DNA from Cells kit was used to extract genomic DNA from PBMCs.

Points on this clone: This clone's antigen is unknown. No qualities accompany the bases; no much larger clone lies one base away.

PBMC libraries used mostly about 0.5 ug of input genomic DNA for deep sequencing, with six replicates per sample. Following the manufacturer's instructions, the team built TCRbeta libraries using the immunoSEQ hsTCRbeta kit. The completed libraries were mixed into a single pool at 3 nM, then sequenced with an Illumina NovaSeq 6000 S4 flow cell. The study's own analysis went as follows. Raw data preprocessing and quality control were performed with the immunoSEQ Analyzer. The analysis was restricted to productive rearrangements, with each unique CDR3 amino acid sequence defining a clonotype. Using the R package tcR, the researchers computed the Gini-Simpson index as their estimate of repertoire clonality. Student's t test was used to compare Gini indices, while Pearson correlation assessed associations with tumor size change. Entries here come from immuneACCESS through TCRdb and include only in-frame sequences with V and J called. Some clones fail to appear in such tables; in the studies checked, an unresolved V gene covers under half of the shortfall, and the cause of the remainder is unknown. The V and J calls and clone size come from that table; D and trimming were worked out from the DNA. Across this sample there are approximately 68,000 clones, with less than 90% seen only once. The top ten clonotypes cover around 2.6% of the sample.

This receptor was identified in a person aged 35 to 85 with oral cavity squamous cell carcinoma. The source material was PBMCs, sampled after nivolumab (anti-PD-1) treatment. The chain was built from TRBV2 and TRBJ1-3, and 12 junctional nucleotides match TRBD1. The bases read TGTGCCAACTCGGGACAGGGGGCAGGTGGAAACACCATATATTTT. This codes for CANSGQGAGGNTIYF. With the portions outside the CDR3 filled from the reference TRBV2 and TRBJ1-3 genes, the complete variable region becomes EPEVTQTPSHQVTQMGQEVILRCVPISNHLYFYWYRQILGQKVEFLVSFYNNEISEKSEIFDDQFSVERPDGSNFTLKIRSTKLEDSAMYFCANSGQGAGGNTIYFGEGSWLTVV.